Listed below are T cell receptor beta chains from one sample, sequenced in a study of cytotoxic CD8 clonotypes in ibrutinib-treated CLL. Some clones are missing from TCRdb's copy, which holds only in-frame ones; the method was immunoSEQ multiplex PCR. The sample has around 200,000 clones, around 70% seen once; the top ten hold approximately 5.9%. This specimen consisted of PBMCs, obtained after 12 months of ibrutinib treatment. All receptors derive from a human donor with chronic lymphocytic leukemia. Both conserved end residues are part of each CDR3. Fields, in order: V gene, J gene, D gene, CDR3 length, clone size, CDR3 DNA, CDR3 protein. The D gene is left open where the match is weak. Where a row states a size, it is once, few, many or the class of an expanded clone; other rows omit it.

v_call: TRBV4-1
j_call: TRBJ2-7
d_call: NA
cdr3_length: 14
clone_size: NA
cdr3_nt: TGCGCCAGCAGCCAAGCCTCAGGGGGGCTTGGGCAGTACTTC
cdr3_aa: CASSQASGGLGQYF

v_call: TRBV5-6
j_call: TRBJ1-1
d_call: NA
cdr3_length: 16
clone_size: NA
cdr3_nt: TGTGCCAGCAGCCCGACCCTCCGGGGCACGAACACTGAAGCTTTCTTT
cdr3_aa: CASSPTLRGTNTEAFF

v_call: TRBV15
j_call: TRBJ2-7
d_call: TRBD1
cdr3_length: 15
clone_size: NA
cdr3_nt: TGTGCCACCAGCAGAGAGGGGACAGGCTCCTACGAGCAGTACTTC
cdr3_aa: CATSREGTGSYEQYF

v_call: TRBV6-1
j_call: TRBJ2-5
d_call: NA
cdr3_length: 15
clone_size: NA
cdr3_nt: TGTGCCAGCAGTCGTCGCGGCGAACACAGAGAGACCCAGTACTTC
cdr3_aa: CASSRRGEHRETQYF

v_call: TRBV5-1
j_call: TRBJ1-1
d_call: NA
cdr3_length: 15
clone_size: few
cdr3_nt: TGCGCCAGCAGCCTCGCTGTAGTGGAGAACACTGAAGCTTTCTTT
cdr3_aa: CASSLAVVENTEAFF

v_call: TRBV2
j_call: TRBJ1-2
d_call: NA
cdr3_length: 12
clone_size: NA
cdr3_nt: TGTGCCAGCAGAGTAACTAACTATGGCTACACCTTC
cdr3_aa: CASRVTNYGYTF

v_call: TRBV4-2
j_call: TRBJ2-3
d_call: NA
cdr3_length: 16
clone_size: NA
cdr3_nt: TGTGCCAGCAGCCAAGTAGGTGGGGGGGCCGGAAATACGCAGTATTTT
cdr3_aa: CASSQVGGGAGNTQYF

v_call: TRBV30
j_call: TRBJ1-1
d_call: NA
cdr3_length: 12
clone_size: once
cdr3_nt: TGTGCCTGGGCCCTGGCCTTCCCGAAAGCTTTCTTT
cdr3_aa: CAWALAFPKAFF

v_call: TRBV6-5
j_call: TRBJ1-1
d_call: NA
cdr3_length: 14
clone_size: NA
cdr3_nt: TGTGCCAGCAGTCCGCCCGCAGCGAACACTGAAGCTTTCTTT
cdr3_aa: CASSPPAANTEAFF

v_call: TRBV19
j_call: TRBJ1-1
d_call: NA
cdr3_length: 11
clone_size: few
cdr3_nt: TGTGCCAGTAGCTGGACAGATGAAGCTTTCTTT
cdr3_aa: CASSWTDEAFF

v_call: TRBV18
j_call: TRBJ2-7
d_call: TRBD1
cdr3_length: 14
clone_size: NA
cdr3_nt: TGTGCCAGCTCATTCGGGACAGAATACTACGAGCAGTACTTC
cdr3_aa: CASSFGTEYYEQYF

v_call: TRBV30
j_call: TRBJ1-1
d_call: TRBD1
cdr3_length: 14
clone_size: NA
cdr3_nt: TGTGCCTGGAGAACCCGGACAGGGAACACTGAAGCTTTCTTT
cdr3_aa: CAWRTRTGNTEAFF

v_call: TRBV5-4
j_call: TRBJ1-2
d_call: NA
cdr3_length: 13
clone_size: few
cdr3_nt: TGTGCCAGCAGTTCAGACAGGAACCGGGGCTACACCTTC
cdr3_aa: CASSSDRNRGYTF

v_call: TRBV27
j_call: TRBJ1-6
d_call: TRBD1
cdr3_length: 15
clone_size: few
cdr3_nt: TGTGCCAGCAGTGGATACAGGGGGCCGGGTTCACCCCTCCACTTT
cdr3_aa: CASSGYRGPGSPLHF

v_call: TRBV16
j_call: TRBJ2-7
d_call: NA
cdr3_length: 14
clone_size: few
cdr3_nt: TGTGCCAGCAGCCAGACAAGTATCGGCCACGAGCAGTACTTC
cdr3_aa: CASSQTSIGHEQYF

v_call: TRBV5-6
j_call: TRBJ2-3
d_call: NA
cdr3_length: 15
clone_size: NA
cdr3_nt: TGTGCCAGCAGCTTGGTCCGGGCGGTGGTAAATACGCAGTATTTT
cdr3_aa: CASSLVRAVVNTQYF

v_call: TRBV7-2
j_call: TRBJ2-7
d_call: TRBD2
cdr3_length: 14
clone_size: NA
cdr3_nt: TGTGCCAGCAGCTCTAGCGGGGGGGCCTCCGAGCAGTACTTC
cdr3_aa: CASSSSGGASEQYF

v_call: TRBV6-5
j_call: TRBJ2-7
d_call: NA
cdr3_length: 12
clone_size: NA
cdr3_nt: TGTGCCAGTATGGACAGAGTCTACGAGCAGTACTTC
cdr3_aa: CASMDRVYEQYF

v_call: TRBV21-1
j_call: TRBJ1-5
d_call: NA
cdr3_length: 13
clone_size: NA
cdr3_nt: TGTGCCAGCAGAACCTTGTTCAATCAGCCCCAGCATTTT
cdr3_aa: CASRTLFNQPQHF

v_call: TRBV5-1
j_call: TRBJ2-2
d_call: NA
cdr3_length: 16
clone_size: NA
cdr3_nt: TGCGCCAGCAGCTATACGTACAGGGCCCACACCGGGGAGCTGTTTTTT
cdr3_aa: CASSYTYRAHTGELFF

v_call: TRBV19
j_call: TRBJ1-5
d_call: NA
cdr3_length: 13
clone_size: NA
cdr3_nt: TGTGCCAGTAGTATGGATAGCAATCAGCCCCAGCATTTT
cdr3_aa: CASSMDSNQPQHF

v_call: TRBV30
j_call: TRBJ1-5
d_call: TRBD1
cdr3_length: 18
clone_size: NA
cdr3_nt: TGTGCCTTAGGGGGACCGGGACAGGGCTCTGCGAGCAATCAGCCCCAGCATTTT
cdr3_aa: CALGGPGQGSASNQPQHF

v_call: TRBV5-6
j_call: TRBJ1-6
d_call: NA
cdr3_length: 14
clone_size: medium-sized
cdr3_nt: TGTGCCAGCAGAGAAGAGGGGGGCGGATCACCCCTCCACTTT
cdr3_aa: CASREEGGGSPLHF

v_call: TRBV25-1
j_call: TRBJ1-2
d_call: NA
cdr3_length: 14
clone_size: NA
cdr3_nt: TGTGCCAGCAGTGAACCCCAGGCCCGATATGGCTACACCTTC
cdr3_aa: CASSEPQARYGYTF

v_call: TRBV4-1
j_call: TRBJ2-7
d_call: NA
cdr3_length: 13
clone_size: few
cdr3_nt: TGCGCCAGCAGCCTCAGGGTACGATACGAGCAGTACTTC
cdr3_aa: CASSLRVRYEQYF

v_call: TRBV18
j_call: TRBJ2-6
d_call: TRBD1
cdr3_length: 18
clone_size: NA
cdr3_nt: TGTGCCAGCTCACTCAATTGGCAGGGGGACTCTGGGGCCAACGTCCTGACTTTC
cdr3_aa: CASSLNWQGDSGANVLTF

v_call: TRBV5-4
j_call: TRBJ2-7
d_call: NA
cdr3_length: 13
clone_size: NA
cdr3_nt: TGTGCCAGCAGCTTGAAGGTTTTCTACGAGCAGTACTTC
cdr3_aa: CASSLKVFYEQYF

v_call: TRBV7-6
j_call: TRBJ2-3
d_call: TRBD1
cdr3_length: 15
clone_size: NA
cdr3_nt: TGTGCCAGCAGCCACCCGACAGGGAACACAGATACGCAGTATTTT
cdr3_aa: CASSHPTGNTDTQYF

v_call: TRBV5-5
j_call: TRBJ2-1
d_call: NA
cdr3_length: 14
clone_size: few
cdr3_nt: TGTGCCAGCAGCCTGGGGTCCAGCACAGGGGAGCAGTTCTTC
cdr3_aa: CASSLGSSTGEQFF

v_call: TRBV5-5
j_call: TRBJ2-2
d_call: TRBD2
cdr3_length: 15
clone_size: NA
cdr3_nt: TGTGCCAGCTCCGGCGGGGGGGCAGGCACCGGGGAGCTGTTTTTT
cdr3_aa: CASSGGGAGTGELFF

v_call: TRBV30
j_call: TRBJ1-3
d_call: NA
cdr3_length: 14
clone_size: NA
cdr3_nt: TGTGCCTGGGACAGTGGACTGGAAGGAAACACCATATATTTT
cdr3_aa: CAWDSGLEGNTIYF

v_call: TRBV6-5
j_call: TRBJ1-5
d_call: NA
cdr3_length: 13
clone_size: few
cdr3_nt: TGTGCCAGCAGAACAGGGTCCGATCAGCCCCAGCATTTT
cdr3_aa: CASRTGSDQPQHF

v_call: TRBV5-8
j_call: TRBJ1-1
d_call: NA
cdr3_length: 15
clone_size: NA
cdr3_nt: TGTGCCAGCAGCCCCGGACAGAACTCGTACACTGAAGCTTTCTTT
cdr3_aa: CASSPGQNSYTEAFF

v_call: TRBV7-2
j_call: TRBJ1-1
d_call: NA
cdr3_length: 15
clone_size: NA
cdr3_nt: TGTGCCAGCAGCTCGAACAGGGTCCGGAACACTGAAGCTTTCTTT
cdr3_aa: CASSSNRVRNTEAFF

v_call: TRBV28
j_call: TRBJ1-5
d_call: TRBD1
cdr3_length: 13
clone_size: NA
cdr3_nt: TGTGCCAGCAGGAACACAGGGGATCAGCCCCAGCATTTT
cdr3_aa: CASRNTGDQPQHF

v_call: TRBV29-1
j_call: TRBJ2-2
d_call: NA
cdr3_length: 14
clone_size: NA
cdr3_nt: TGCAGCGTTGAAGGCAGGTTAAACACCGGGGAGCTGTTTTTT
cdr3_aa: CSVEGRLNTGELFF

v_call: TRBV4-1
j_call: TRBJ2-7
d_call: TRBD2
cdr3_length: 14
clone_size: NA
cdr3_nt: TGCGCCAGCAGCCCCCGACTAGCGGGATACGAGCAGTACTTC
cdr3_aa: CASSPRLAGYEQYF

v_call: TRBV19
j_call: TRBJ1-5
d_call: NA
cdr3_length: 15
clone_size: NA
cdr3_nt: TGTGCCAGTAGAATGACAAGCTATAGCAATCAGCCCCAGCATTTT
cdr3_aa: CASRMTSYSNQPQHF

v_call: TRBV15
j_call: TRBJ2-6
d_call: NA
cdr3_length: 15
clone_size: NA
cdr3_nt: TGTGCCACCAGCAGTGAGGGATCTGGGGCCAACGTCCTGACTTTC
cdr3_aa: CATSSEGSGANVLTF

v_call: TRBV6-5
j_call: TRBJ1-2
d_call: TRBD1
cdr3_length: 14
clone_size: few
cdr3_nt: TGTGCCAGCACGCGGACAGGGACTAACTATGGCTACACCTTC
cdr3_aa: CASTRTGTNYGYTF

v_call: TRBV6-4
j_call: TRBJ2-3
d_call: TRBD2
cdr3_length: 14
clone_size: NA
cdr3_nt: TGTGCCAGCAGTGCGGGGACTAGCGGGACAACGCAGTATTTT
cdr3_aa: CASSAGTSGTTQYF

v_call: TRBV4-3
j_call: TRBJ2-7
d_call: NA
cdr3_length: 15
clone_size: NA
cdr3_nt: TGCGCCAGCAGCCAAGATGGTCCAGGCTCCTACGAGCAGTACTTC
cdr3_aa: CASSQDGPGSYEQYF

v_call: TRBV2
j_call: TRBJ1-5
d_call: NA
cdr3_length: 14
clone_size: NA
cdr3_nt: TGTGCCGTTTGGCGGGACGGTCCCAATCAGCCCCAGCATTTT
cdr3_aa: CAVWRDGPNQPQHF

v_call: TRBV2
j_call: TRBJ2-7
d_call: TRBD2
cdr3_length: 13
clone_size: once
cdr3_nt: TGTGCCAGCAGTCCGACCCTAGCGGGAGAGCGGAGCTTC
cdr3_aa: CASSPTLAGERSF

v_call: TRBV5-1
j_call: TRBJ2-2
d_call: NA
cdr3_length: 16
clone_size: NA
cdr3_nt: TGCGCCAGCAGCTCCGGGACACCCCTCGGGACCGGGGAGCTGTTTTTT
cdr3_aa: CASSSGTPLGTGELFF

v_call: TRBV9
j_call: TRBJ1-1
d_call: NA
cdr3_length: 15
clone_size: NA
cdr3_nt: TGTGCCAGCAGCGTAGATGGAGGGGCGAACACTGAAGCTTTCTTT
cdr3_aa: CASSVDGGANTEAFF

v_call: TRBV29-1
j_call: TRBJ2-3
d_call: TRBD1
cdr3_length: 16
clone_size: NA
cdr3_nt: TGCAGCGTTGAATCTTTAAGGGGACAGGGTGGCGATACGCAGTATTTT
cdr3_aa: CSVESLRGQGGDTQYF

v_call: TRBV5-1
j_call: TRBJ2-7
d_call: TRBD1
cdr3_length: 15
clone_size: NA
cdr3_nt: TGCGCCAGCTCAACTGACAGGGCGGGCCCGTACGAGCAGTACTTC
cdr3_aa: CASSTDRAGPYEQYF

v_call: TRBV7-8
j_call: TRBJ1-1
d_call: TRBD1
cdr3_length: 13
clone_size: few
cdr3_nt: TGTGCCAGCAGCTTTACACGGGACAGCGAAGCTTTCTTT
cdr3_aa: CASSFTRDSEAFF

v_call: TRBV7-2
j_call: TRBJ2-7
d_call: NA
cdr3_length: 12
clone_size: NA
cdr3_nt: TGTGCCAGCAGCTTAGATGGAGGGCGGCAGTACTTC
cdr3_aa: CASSLDGGRQYF

v_call: TRBV25-1
j_call: TRBJ1-2
d_call: NA
cdr3_length: 12
clone_size: NA
cdr3_nt: TGTGCCAGCACCGGAGGGACCTATGGCTACACCTTC
cdr3_aa: CASTGGTYGYTF

v_call: TRBV29-1
j_call: TRBJ2-3
d_call: NA
cdr3_length: 13
clone_size: NA
cdr3_nt: TGCAGCGTCCCTGGCGGCCTCACAGATACGCAGTATTTT
cdr3_aa: CSVPGGLTDTQYF

v_call: TRBV7-2
j_call: TRBJ2-7
d_call: TRBD2
cdr3_length: 15
clone_size: NA
cdr3_nt: TGTGCCAGCAGCTTAGCGCTGGCTAGCGGGAGCGAGCAGTACTTC
cdr3_aa: CASSLALASGSEQYF

v_call: TRBV2
j_call: TRBJ2-6
d_call: NA
cdr3_length: 16
clone_size: NA
cdr3_nt: TGTGCCAGCAGTGAAGGCGGCCTCTCTGGGGCCAACGTCCTGACTTTC
cdr3_aa: CASSEGGLSGANVLTF

v_call: TRBV9
j_call: TRBJ2-5
d_call: NA
cdr3_length: 13
clone_size: NA
cdr3_nt: TGTGCCAGCAGCGAGAGGGGTAGAGAGACCCAGTACTTC
cdr3_aa: CASSERGRETQYF